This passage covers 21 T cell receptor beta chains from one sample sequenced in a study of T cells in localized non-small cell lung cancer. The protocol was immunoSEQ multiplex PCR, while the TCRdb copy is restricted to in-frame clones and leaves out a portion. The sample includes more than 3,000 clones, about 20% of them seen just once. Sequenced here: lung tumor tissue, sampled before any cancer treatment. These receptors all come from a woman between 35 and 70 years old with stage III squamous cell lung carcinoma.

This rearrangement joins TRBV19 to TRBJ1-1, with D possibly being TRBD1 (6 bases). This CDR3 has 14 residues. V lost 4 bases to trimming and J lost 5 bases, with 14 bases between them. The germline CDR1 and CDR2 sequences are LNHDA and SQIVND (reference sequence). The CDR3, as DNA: TGTGCCAGTAGTACGGGGCAGGGGAGGACTGAAGCTTTCTTT. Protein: CASSTGQGRTEAFF.

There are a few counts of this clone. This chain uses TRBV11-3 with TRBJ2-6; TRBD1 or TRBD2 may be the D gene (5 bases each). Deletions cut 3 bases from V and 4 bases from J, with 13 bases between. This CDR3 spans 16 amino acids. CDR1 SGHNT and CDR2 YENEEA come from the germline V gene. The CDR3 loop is CASSLARGVGANVLTF. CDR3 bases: TGTGCCAGCAGCTTGGCCAGAGGGGTCGGGGCCAACGTCCTGACTTTC.

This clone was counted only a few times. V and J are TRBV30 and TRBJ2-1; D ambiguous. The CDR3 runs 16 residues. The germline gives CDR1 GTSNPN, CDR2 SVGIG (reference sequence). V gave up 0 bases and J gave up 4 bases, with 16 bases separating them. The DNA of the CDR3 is TGTGCCTGGAGTGTACGGCTAGACCTAAGGTACAATGAGCAGTTCTTC. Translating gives CAWSVRLDLRYNEQFF.

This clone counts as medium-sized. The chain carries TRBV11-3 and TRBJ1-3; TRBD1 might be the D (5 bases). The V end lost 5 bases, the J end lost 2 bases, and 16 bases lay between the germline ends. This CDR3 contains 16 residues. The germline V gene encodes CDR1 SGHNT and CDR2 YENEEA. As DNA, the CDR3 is TGTGCCAGCAGCCCTAGTCCCAGGGTCACTGGAAACACCATATATTTT. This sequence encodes CASSPSPRVTGNTIYF.

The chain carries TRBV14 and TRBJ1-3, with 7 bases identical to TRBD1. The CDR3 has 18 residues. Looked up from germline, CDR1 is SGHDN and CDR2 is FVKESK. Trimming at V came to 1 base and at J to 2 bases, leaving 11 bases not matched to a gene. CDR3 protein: CASSQGVLPGGTGNTIYF. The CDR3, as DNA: TGTGCCAGCAGCCAAGGTGTACTACCAGGGGGAACTGGAAACACCATATATTTT.

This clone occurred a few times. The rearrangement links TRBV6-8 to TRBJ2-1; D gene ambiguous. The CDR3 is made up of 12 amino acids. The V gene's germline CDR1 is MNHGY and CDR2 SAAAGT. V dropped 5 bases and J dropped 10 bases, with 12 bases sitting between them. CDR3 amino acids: CASSDPISEQFF. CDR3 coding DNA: TGTGCCAGCAGTGACCCCATTAGCGAGCAGTTCTTC.

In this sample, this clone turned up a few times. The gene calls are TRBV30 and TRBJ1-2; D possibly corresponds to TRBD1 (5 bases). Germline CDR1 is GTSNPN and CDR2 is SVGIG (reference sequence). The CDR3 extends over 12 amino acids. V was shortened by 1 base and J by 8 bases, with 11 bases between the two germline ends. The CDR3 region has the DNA TGTGCCTGGAGTGAGCCTTGGGACGGCTACACCTTC. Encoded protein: CAWSEPWDGYTF.

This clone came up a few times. Here the CDR3 reads CAWSRGQGNTEAFF. For the CDR3, the DNA is TGTGCCTGGAGTCGGGGACAGGGTAACACTGAAGCTTTCTTT. This chain uses TRBV30 with TRBJ1-1; TRBD1 matches 9 bases. Germline V gene sequence: CDR1 GTSNPN, CDR2 SVGIG (reference sequence). The CDR3 length is 14 residues. V dropped 2 bases and J dropped 2; count of bases not matched to a gene: 3. The whole variable domain, filled in from reference TRBV30 and TRBJ1-1, reads SQTIHQWPATLVQPVGSPLSLECTVEGTSNPNLYWYRQAAGRGLQLLFYSVGIGQISSEVPQNLSASRPQDRQFILSSKKLLLSDSGFYLCAWSRGQGNTEAFFGQGTRLTVV.

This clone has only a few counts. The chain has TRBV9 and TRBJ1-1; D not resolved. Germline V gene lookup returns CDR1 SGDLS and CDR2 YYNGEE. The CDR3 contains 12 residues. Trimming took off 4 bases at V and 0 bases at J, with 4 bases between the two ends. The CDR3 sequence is CASSSVNTEAFF. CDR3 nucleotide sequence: TGTGCCAGCAGCTCGGTGAACACTGAAGCTTTCTTT.

The CDR3 reads CASSEEAGAGELFF. The CDR3 DNA reads TGTGCCAGCAGTGAAGAGGCGGGGGCTGGGGAGCTGTTTTTT. This rearrangement joins TRBV6-1 to TRBJ2-2; D possibly corresponds to TRBD2 (7 bases). Per germline, CDR1 MNHNS and CDR2 SASEGT. The CDR3 sequence is 14 residues long. The germline V and J ends were trimmed by 1 base and 8 bases, with 11 bases remaining between them.

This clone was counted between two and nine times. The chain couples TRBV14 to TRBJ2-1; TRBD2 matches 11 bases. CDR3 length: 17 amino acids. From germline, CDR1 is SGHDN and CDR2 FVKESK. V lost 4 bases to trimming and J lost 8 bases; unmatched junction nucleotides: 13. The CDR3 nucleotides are TGTGCCAGCAGCCTCATACAACTAGCGGGAGTGGACCATGAGCAGTTCTTC. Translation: CASSLIQLAGVDHEQFF.

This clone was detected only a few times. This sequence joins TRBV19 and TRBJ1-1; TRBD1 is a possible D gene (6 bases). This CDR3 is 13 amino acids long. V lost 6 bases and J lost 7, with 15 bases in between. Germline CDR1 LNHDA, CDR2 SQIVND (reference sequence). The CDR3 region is CASRRGTAFEAFF. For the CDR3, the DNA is TGTGCCAGTAGGAGGGGGACGGCCTTTGAAGCTTTCTTT.

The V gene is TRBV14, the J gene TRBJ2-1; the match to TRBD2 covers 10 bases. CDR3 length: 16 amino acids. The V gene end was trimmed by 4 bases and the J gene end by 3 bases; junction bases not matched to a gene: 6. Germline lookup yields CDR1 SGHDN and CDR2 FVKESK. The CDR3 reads CASSPIGTSDYNEQFF. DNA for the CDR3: TGTGCCAGCAGCCCGATAGGGACTAGCGACTACAATGAGCAGTTCTTC. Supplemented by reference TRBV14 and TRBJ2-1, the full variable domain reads EAGVTQFPSHSVIEKGQTVTLRCDPISGHDNLYWYRRVMGKEIKFLLHFVKESKQDESGMPNNRFLAERTGGTYSTLKVQPAELEDSGVYFCASSPIGTSDYNEQFFGPGTRLTVL.

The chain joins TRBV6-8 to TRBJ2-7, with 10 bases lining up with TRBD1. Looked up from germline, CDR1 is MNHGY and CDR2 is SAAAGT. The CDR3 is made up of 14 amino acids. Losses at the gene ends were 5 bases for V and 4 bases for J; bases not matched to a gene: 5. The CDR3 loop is CASSDPGQGYEQYF. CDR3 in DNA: TGTGCCAGCAGTGACCCGGGACAGGGGTACGAGCAGTACTTC.

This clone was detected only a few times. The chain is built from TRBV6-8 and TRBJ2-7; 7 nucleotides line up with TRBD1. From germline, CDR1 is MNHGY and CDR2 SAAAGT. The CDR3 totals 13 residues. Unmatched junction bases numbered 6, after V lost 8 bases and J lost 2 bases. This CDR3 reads CASEGQSTYEQYF. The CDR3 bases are TGTGCCAGCGAGGGACAGTCGACCTACGAGCAGTACTTC.

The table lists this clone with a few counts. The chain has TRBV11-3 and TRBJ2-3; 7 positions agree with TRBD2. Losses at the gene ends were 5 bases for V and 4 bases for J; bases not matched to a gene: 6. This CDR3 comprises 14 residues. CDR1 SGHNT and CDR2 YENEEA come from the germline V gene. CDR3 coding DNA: TGTGCCAGCAGCCCCCAGGGAGGGGCAGATACGCAGTATTTT. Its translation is CASSPQGGADTQYF.

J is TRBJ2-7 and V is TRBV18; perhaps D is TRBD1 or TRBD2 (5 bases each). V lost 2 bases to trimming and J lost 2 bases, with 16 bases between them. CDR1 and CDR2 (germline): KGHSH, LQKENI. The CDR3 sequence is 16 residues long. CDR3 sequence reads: CASSPSGPRGAYEQYF. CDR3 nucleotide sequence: TGTGCCAGCTCACCATCGGGACCCCGGGGAGCCTACGAGCAGTACTTC.

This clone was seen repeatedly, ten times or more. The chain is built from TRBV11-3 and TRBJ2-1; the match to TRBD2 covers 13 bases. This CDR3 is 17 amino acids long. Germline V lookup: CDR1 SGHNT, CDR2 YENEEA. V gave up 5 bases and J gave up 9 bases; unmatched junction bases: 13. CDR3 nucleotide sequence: TGTGCCAGCAGCCCTGAGCCGGGACTAGCGGGGTGGATTGAGCAGTTCTTC. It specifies CASSPEPGLAGWIEQFF.

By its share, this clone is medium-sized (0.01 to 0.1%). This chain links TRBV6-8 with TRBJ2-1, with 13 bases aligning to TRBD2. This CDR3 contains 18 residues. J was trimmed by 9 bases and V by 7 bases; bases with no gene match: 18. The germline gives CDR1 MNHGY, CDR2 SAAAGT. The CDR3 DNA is TGTGCCAGCAAACAAGACCGGGGACTAGCGGGATTTCTTCTTGAGCAGTTCTTC. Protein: CASKQDRGLAGFLLEQFF.

DNA for the CDR3: TGCGCCAGCAGCCGAACCTCGCCAGGGACTAGCGGGAGTCATGAGCAGTTCTTC. Translation: CASSRTSPGTSGSHEQFF. The J gene is TRBJ2-1, the V gene TRBV5-1; 14 bases are shared with TRBD2. V shed 4 bases and J 8 bases; nucleotides not matched to a gene: 14. Germline CDR1 reads SGHRS; CDR2 reads YFSETQ. This CDR3 region has 18 residues.

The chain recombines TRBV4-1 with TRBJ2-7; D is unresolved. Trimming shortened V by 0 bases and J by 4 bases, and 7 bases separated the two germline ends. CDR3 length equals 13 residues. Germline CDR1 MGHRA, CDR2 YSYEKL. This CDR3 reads CASSQELPYEQYF. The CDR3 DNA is TGCGCCAGCAGCCAAGAATTACCTTACGAGCAGTACTTC.